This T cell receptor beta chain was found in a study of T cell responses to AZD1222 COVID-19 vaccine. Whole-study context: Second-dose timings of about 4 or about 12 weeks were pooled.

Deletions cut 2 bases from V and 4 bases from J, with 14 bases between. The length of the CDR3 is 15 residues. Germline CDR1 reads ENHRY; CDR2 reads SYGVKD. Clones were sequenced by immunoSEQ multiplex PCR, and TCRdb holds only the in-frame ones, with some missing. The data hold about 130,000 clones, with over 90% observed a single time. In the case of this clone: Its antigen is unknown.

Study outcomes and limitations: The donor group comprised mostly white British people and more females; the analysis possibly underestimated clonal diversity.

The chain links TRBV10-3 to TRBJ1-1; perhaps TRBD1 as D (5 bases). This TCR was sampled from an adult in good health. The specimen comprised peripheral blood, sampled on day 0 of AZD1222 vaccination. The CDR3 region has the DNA TGTGCCATCAGTGAGGAGCCAGGGAGAGGCACTGAAGCTTTCTTT. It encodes CAISEEPGRGTEAFF.